A single sample is the source of the 9 T cell receptor beta chains below, sequenced in a study of blood T cell repertoires in COVID-19. Using immunoSEQ multiplex PCR, the repertoire was profiled, and TCRdb retains in-frame clones only, with some absent. The sample records 120,000 to 150,000 clones, approximately 80% being singletons. What was sequenced was peripheral blood. Receptors were obtained from a human donor with acute or convalescent COVID-19. The donor label of this sample is uncertain.

The chain recombines TRBV10-3 with TRBJ2-7; TRBD2 aligns across 8 bases. Germline V CDR1 and CDR2: ENHRY, SYGVKD. V shed 4 bases and J 5 bases; nucleotides not matched to a gene: 7. This CDR3 region has 14 residues. CDR3 DNA sequence: TGTGCCATCAGTGTCGGCGGGGGGAAGGACGAGCAGTACTTC. This encodes CAISVGGGKDEQYF.

The chain has TRBV27 and TRBJ1-1, with 8 bases fitting TRBD1. The V gene's germline CDR1 is MNHEY and CDR2 SMNVEV (reference sequence). Germline trimming cut 7 bases from V and 2 bases from J; bases unmatched to any gene: 12. The CDR3 contains 16 residues. CDR3 DNA: TGTGCCAGCAAAAAGAAAGCTGCAGGGGGCAACACTGAAGCTTTCTTT. Its protein product is CASKKKAAGGNTEAFF.

V is TRBV24-1 and J is TRBJ2-1; maybe TRBD1 (6 bases). V was pared by 1 base and J by 9 bases, with 12 bases between. CDR1 is KGHDR, CDR2 SFDVKD, per germline. The CDR3 sequence is 14 residues long. The CDR3 sequence: CATSDFPQGIEQFF. The CDR3 nucleotides read TGTGCCACCAGTGATTTCCCCCAGGGGATTGAGCAGTTCTTC.

The chain links TRBV19 to TRBJ1-2, with D maybe TRBD1 (6 bases). The CDR3 consists of 17 residues. From germline, CDR1 is LNHDA and CDR2 SQIVND (reference sequence). Trimming took off 4 bases at V and 8 bases at J, with 26 bases between the two ends. In DNA, the CDR3 is TGTGCCAGTAGTACATCAAGCCCGGTAAGGGGGTTGCAAGGCTACACCTTC. Amino acid sequence: CASSTSSPVRGLQGYTF.

The CDR3 nucleotides read TGTGCCAGCAGCTTCGGCAATGAGCAGTTCTTC. This codes for CASSFGNEQFF. This chain uses TRBV5-4 with TRBJ2-1; D is unresolved. CDR3 length equals 11 residues. V was clipped by 2 bases and J by 6 bases, with 3 bases between them. The germline CDR1 and CDR2 sequences are SGHNT and YYREEE (reference sequence).

This clone occurred once. V usage is TRBV5-1 and J usage is TRBJ2-7; tentatively, D is TRBD1 (6 bases). The CDR3 consists of 14 residues. V was clipped by 1 base and J by 0 bases, with 8 bases between them. Germline V CDR1 and CDR2: SGHRS, YFSETQ. The CDR3 region has the DNA TGCGCCAGCAGCTTGAGGGACAACTCCTACGAGCAGTACTTC. Its translation: CASSLRDNSYEQYF.

The rearrangement uses TRBV28 and TRBJ1-2, with a possible D match to TRBD1 (5 bases). Germline CDR1 is MDHEN and CDR2 is SYDVKM. There are 16 residues in the CDR3. The ends were cut back, 5 bases at V and 0 bases at J, with 16 bases in the middle. The CDR3 sequence: CASSGRTGIPNYGYTF. The CDR3 nucleotides read TGTGCCAGCAGTGGGCGTACAGGAATCCCTAACTATGGCTACACCTTC.

This chain links TRBV6-6 with TRBJ1-2; no firm D call. V lost 2 bases, J lost 6 bases, and 7 bases lay in between. CDR1 and CDR2 (germline): MNHNY, SVGAGI (reference sequence). CDR3 length: 12 amino acids. CDR3 bases: TGTGCCAGCAGTTACCCGAGCCATGGCTACACCTTC. It codes for CASSYPSHGYTF.

The chain carries TRBV29-1 and TRBJ2-3, with D possibly TRBD1 on 5 matching bases. Germline CDR1 reads SQVTM; CDR2 reads ANQGSEA. The CDR3 has 15 amino acids. Trimming took 5 bases from V and 3 from J, leaving 18 bases between them. This chain's CDR3 is CSVYFLRDRTDTQYF. The CDR3 DNA follows: TGCAGCGTTTATTTCCTCAGGGATAGGACAGATACGCAGTATTTT.